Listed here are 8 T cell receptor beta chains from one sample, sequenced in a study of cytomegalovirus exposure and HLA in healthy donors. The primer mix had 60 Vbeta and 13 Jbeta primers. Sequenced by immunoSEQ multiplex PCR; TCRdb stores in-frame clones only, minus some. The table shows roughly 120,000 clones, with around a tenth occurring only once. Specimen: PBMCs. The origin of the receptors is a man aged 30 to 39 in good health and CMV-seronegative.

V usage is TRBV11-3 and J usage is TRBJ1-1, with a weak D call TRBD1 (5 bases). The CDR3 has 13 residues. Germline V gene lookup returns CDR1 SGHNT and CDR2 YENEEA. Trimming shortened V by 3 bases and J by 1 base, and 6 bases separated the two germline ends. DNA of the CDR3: TGTGCCAGCAGCTTTGACAGGAACACTGAAGCTTTCTTT. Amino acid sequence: CASSFDRNTEAFF.

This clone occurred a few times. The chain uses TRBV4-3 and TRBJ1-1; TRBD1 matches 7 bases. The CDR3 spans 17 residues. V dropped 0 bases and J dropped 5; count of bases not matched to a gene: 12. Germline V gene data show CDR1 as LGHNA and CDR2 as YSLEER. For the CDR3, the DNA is TGCGCCAGCAGCCAAGATTACAGGGGCCTACCGCGGACTGAAGCTTTCTTT. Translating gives CASSQDYRGLPRTEAFF.

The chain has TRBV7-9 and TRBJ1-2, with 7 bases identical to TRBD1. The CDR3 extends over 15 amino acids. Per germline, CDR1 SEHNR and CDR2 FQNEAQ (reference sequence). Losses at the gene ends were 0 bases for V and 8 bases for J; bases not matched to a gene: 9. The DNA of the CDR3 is TGTGCCAGCAGCTTAGCGCACAGGGGCATAGACGGCTACACCTTC. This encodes CASSLAHRGIDGYTF.

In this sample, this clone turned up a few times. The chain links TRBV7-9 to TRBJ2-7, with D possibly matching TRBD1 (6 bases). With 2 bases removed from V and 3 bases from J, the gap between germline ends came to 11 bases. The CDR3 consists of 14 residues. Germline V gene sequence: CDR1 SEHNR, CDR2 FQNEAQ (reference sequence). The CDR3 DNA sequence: TGTGCCAGCAGCTTATCAGGGGAGTACTACGAGCAGTACTTC. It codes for CASSLSGEYYEQYF.

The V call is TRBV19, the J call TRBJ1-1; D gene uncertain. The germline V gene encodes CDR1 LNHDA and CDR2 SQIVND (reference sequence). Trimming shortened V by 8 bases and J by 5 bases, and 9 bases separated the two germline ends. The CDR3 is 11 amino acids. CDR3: CASRQSTEAFF. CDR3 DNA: TGTGCCAGTCGACAATCGACTGAAGCTTTCTTT.

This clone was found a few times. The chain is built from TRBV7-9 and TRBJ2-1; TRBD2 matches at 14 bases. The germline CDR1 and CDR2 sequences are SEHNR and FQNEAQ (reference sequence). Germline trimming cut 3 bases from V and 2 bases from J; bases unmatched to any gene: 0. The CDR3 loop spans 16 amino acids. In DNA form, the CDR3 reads TGTGCCAGCAGCTTGACTAGCGGGAGGGCCTACAATGAGCAGTTCTTC. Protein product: CASSLTSGRAYNEQFF.

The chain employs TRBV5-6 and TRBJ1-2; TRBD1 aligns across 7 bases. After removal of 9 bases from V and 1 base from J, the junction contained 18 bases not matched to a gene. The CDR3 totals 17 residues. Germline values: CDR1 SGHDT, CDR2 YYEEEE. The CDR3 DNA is TGTGCCACGACCCTGATGAGGAGGGGGCGGGGTAACTATGGCTACACCTTC. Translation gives CATTLMRRGRGNYGYTF. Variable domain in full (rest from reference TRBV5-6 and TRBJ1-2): DAGVTQSPTHLIKTRGQQVTLRCSPKSGHDTVSWYQQALGQGPQFIFQYYEEEERQRGNFPDRFSGHQFPNYSSELNVNALLLGDSALYLCATTLMRRGRGNYGYTFGSGTRLTVV.

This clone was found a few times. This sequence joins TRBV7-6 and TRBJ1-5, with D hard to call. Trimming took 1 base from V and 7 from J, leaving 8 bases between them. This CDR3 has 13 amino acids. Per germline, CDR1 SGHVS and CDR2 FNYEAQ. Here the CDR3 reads CASSLDPRQPQHF. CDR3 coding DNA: TGTGCCAGCAGCTTAGACCCCCGGCAGCCCCAGCATTTT.